Detailed here is one TCR beta chain. These data come from a study of T cells in Graves' hyperthyroidism and ophthalmopathy. V lost 4 bases and J 3 bases, leaving 17 bases between the germline ends. This CDR3 has 15 amino acids. CDR1 and CDR2 (germline): SGHNT, YYREEE (reference sequence). RNA transcripts were the template for amplifying TCR beta CDR3 regions. The primer set for the first-round RT-PCR of the TCR CDR3 was HTBI. Using its own MiXCR run on the multiplex PCR reads, TCRdb lists one record per CDR3 protein. Seen here are 490,000 or so distinct CDR3 sequences, 22% observed once, and the top ten hold approximately 49%.

Sequencing was carried out using blood. The receptor comes from a woman in her seventies with Graves' ophthalmopathy. This chain connects TRBV5-4 to TRBJ2-7; the D is unclear. CDR3 residues: CASSQLPTSSYEQYF. The CDR3 nucleotides are TGTGCCAGCAGCCAACTACCCACTTCAAGCTACGAGCAGTACTTC.